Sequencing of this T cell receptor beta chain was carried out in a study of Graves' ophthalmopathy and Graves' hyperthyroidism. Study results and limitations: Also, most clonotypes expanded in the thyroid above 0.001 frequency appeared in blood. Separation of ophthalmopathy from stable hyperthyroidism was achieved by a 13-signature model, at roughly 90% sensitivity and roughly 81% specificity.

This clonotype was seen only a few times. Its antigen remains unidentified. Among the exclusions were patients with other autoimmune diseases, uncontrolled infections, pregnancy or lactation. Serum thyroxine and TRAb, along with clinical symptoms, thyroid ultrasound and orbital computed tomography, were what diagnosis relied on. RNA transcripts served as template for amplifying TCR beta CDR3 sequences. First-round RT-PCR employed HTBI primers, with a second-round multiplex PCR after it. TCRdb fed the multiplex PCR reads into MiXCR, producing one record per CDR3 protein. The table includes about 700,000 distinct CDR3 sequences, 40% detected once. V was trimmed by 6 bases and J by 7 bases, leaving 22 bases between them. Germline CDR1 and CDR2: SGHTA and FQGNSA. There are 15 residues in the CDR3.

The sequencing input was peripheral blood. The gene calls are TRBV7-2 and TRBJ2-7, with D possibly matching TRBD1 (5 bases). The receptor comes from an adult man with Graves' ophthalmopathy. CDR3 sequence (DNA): TGTGCCAGCAGTTACGGTGTCAGGGCAGACACGGAGCAGTACTTC. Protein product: CASSYGVRADTEQYF.